This TCR beta chain was sequenced for a study of cytomegalovirus exposure and HLA in healthy donors. This clone was observed once. This CDR3 spans 17 amino acids. Germline assignment: CDR1 MNHNS and CDR2 SASEGT. V lost 1 base and J lost 5, with 19 bases in between. Here immunoSEQ multiplex PCR was the method, and the copy in TCRdb shows in-frame clones only, minus some. The profile shows more than 300,000 clones, 86% of them singletons. J is TRBJ2-3 and V is TRBV6-1; D may be TRBD2 (5 bases). The material sequenced was PBMCs. This TCR was sampled from a woman between 18 and 29 years old in good health and CMV-seronegative. The CDR3 loop is CASSEVLARVVGDTQYF. The CDR3 DNA follows: TGTGCCAGCAGTGAAGTCCTAGCTAGGGTTGTCGGAGATACGCAGTATTTT.